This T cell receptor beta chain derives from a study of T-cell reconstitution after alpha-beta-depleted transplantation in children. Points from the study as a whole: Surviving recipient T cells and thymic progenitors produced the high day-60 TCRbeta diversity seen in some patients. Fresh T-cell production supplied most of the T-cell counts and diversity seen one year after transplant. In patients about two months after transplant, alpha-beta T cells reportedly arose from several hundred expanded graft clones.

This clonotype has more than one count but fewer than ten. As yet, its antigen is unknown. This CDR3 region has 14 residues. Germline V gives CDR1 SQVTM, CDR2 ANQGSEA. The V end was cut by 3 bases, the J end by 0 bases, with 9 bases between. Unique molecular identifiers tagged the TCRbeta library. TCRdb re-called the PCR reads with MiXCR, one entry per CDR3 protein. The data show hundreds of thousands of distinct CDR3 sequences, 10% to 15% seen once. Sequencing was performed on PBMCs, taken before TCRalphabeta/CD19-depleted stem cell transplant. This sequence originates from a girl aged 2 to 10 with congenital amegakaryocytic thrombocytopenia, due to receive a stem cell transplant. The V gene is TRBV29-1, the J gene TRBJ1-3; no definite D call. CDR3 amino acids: CSVEGGSSGNTIYF. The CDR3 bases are TGCAGCGTTGAGGGAGGGAGCTCTGGAAACACCATATATTTT.